This entry lists 25 T cell receptor beta chains sequenced from one sample in a study of metastatic and nonmetastatic thyroid tumors. TCRdb reanalyzed the PCR reads via MiXCR. The data contain under 35,000 clones, less than 40% of them singletons. Patients were all untreated before their thyroid surgery. Sequences were obtained from tumor tissue. These receptors all come from a female donor with papillary thyroid cancer or a benign thyroid nodule (not recorded which). Some clones in this sample may be carry-over from other donors' samples.

This clone turned up a few times. This chain uses TRBV27 with TRBJ1-2; 10 positions agree with TRBD1. This CDR3 comprises 16 residues. V shed 6 bases, J shed 3 bases, and the junction held 10 bases outside the gene matches. CDR1 and CDR2 from the germline V gene are MNHEY and SMNVEV (reference sequence). The CDR3 sequence: CASSLNHGTGDYGYTF. The CDR3 DNA sequence: TGTGCCAGCAGCCTAAACCACGGGACAGGGGACTATGGCTACACCTTC.

This clone was seen more than once but under ten times. The CDR3: CASSFLGTSGTTSIEQYF. CDR3 nucleotide sequence: TGTGCCAGCAGTTTTTTAGGGACTAGCGGGACCACCTCGATTGAGCAGTACTTC. The chain joins TRBV28 to TRBJ2-7; the match to TRBD2 covers 13 bases. V lost 3 bases and J lost 7; bases outside the gene matches: 15. The CDR3 has 18 amino acids. CDR1 and CDR2 from the germline V gene are MDHEN and SYDVKM.

For this clone: Other DNA sequences within the sample encode an identical CDR3. The V gene is TRBV5-1, the J gene TRBJ1-3; 7 bases map to TRBD1. Losses at the gene ends were 0 bases for V and 0 bases for J; bases not matched to a gene: 6. Germline V gives CDR1 SGHRS, CDR2 YFSETQ. The CDR3 length is 17 residues. Here the CDR3 DNA reads TGCGCCAGCAGCTTGGTAGCTGGACAGGTCTCTGGAAACACCATATATTTT. As protein: CASSLVAGQVSGNTIYF. Based on the CDR3 plus reference TRBV5-1 and TRBJ1-3, the full variable domain is KAGVTQTPRYLIKTRGQQVTLSCSPISGHRSVSWYQQTPGQGLQFLFEYFSETQRNKGNFPGRFSGRQFSNSRSEMNVSTLELGDSALYLCASSLVAGQVSGNTIYFGEGSWLTVV.

The chain employs TRBV7-3 and TRBJ2-1, with D perhaps matching TRBD1 or TRBD2 (5 bases each). The CDR3 is made up of 16 amino acids. Trimming shortened V by 0 bases and J by 5 bases, and 14 bases separated the two germline ends. Germline lookup yields CDR1 SGHTA and CDR2 FQGTGA. CDR3 amino acids: CASSLTGRVGNNEQFF. The CDR3 bases are TGTGCCAGCAGCTTAACGGGGCGGGTGGGAAACAATGAGCAGTTCTTC. Supplemented by reference TRBV7-3 and TRBJ2-1, the full variable domain reads GAGVSQTPSNKVTEKGKYVELRCDPISGHTALYWYRQSLGQGPEFLIYFQGTGAADDSGLPNDRFFAVRPEGSVSTLKIQRTERGDSAVYLCASSLTGRVGNNEQFFGPGTRLTVL.

This chain links TRBV7-8 with TRBJ2-7; TRBD1 aligns across 9 bases. J lost 1 base, V lost 8 bases, and 6 bases had no gene match. The length of the CDR3 is 14 residues. Looked up from germline, CDR1 is SGHVS and CDR2 is FQNEAQ. CDR3 loop: CASSGGTGSYEQYF. CDR3 coding DNA: TGTGCCAGCTCCGGAGGGACAGGGTCCTACGAGCAGTACTTC. Using reference TRBV7-8 and TRBJ2-7 for the parts outside the CDR3, the full variable domain is GAGVSQSPRYKVAKRGQDVALRCDPISGHVSLFWYQQALGQGPEFLTYFQNEAQLDKSGLPSDRFFAERPEGSVSTLKIQRTQQEDSAVYLCASSGGTGSYEQYFGPGTRLTVT.

This clone was counted between two and nine times. The rearrangement links TRBV20-1 to TRBJ2-7, with D hard to call. V was shortened by 3 bases and J by 1 base, with 16 bases between the two germline ends. Germline CDR1 and CDR2: DFQATT and SNEGSKA (reference sequence). The CDR3 loop spans 15 amino acids. The chain's CDR3 is CSARLQLGKSYEQYF. The CDR3, as DNA: TGCAGTGCTAGGCTACAGTTAGGAAAGTCCTACGAGCAGTACTTC.

This chain connects TRBV6-5 to TRBJ2-3; D not certain. V gave up 2 bases and J gave up 1 base, with 10 bases separating them. The CDR3 totals 15 residues. Germline V gene data show CDR1 as MNHEY and CDR2 as SVGAGI. The CDR3 DNA follows: TGTGCCAGCAGTTACCGATCCCGAGGCACAGATACGCAGTATTTT. Its translation: CASSYRSRGTDTQYF.

The chain combines TRBV20-1 with TRBJ2-7; 9 bases are shared with TRBD2. The CDR3 consists of 13 residues. The trim removed 3 bases at V and 6 bases at J, leaving 6 bases unmatched. The germline V gene encodes CDR1 DFQATT and CDR2 SNEGSKA (reference sequence). This chain's CDR3 is CSASSAGGSEQYF. CDR3 bases: TGCAGTGCTAGTTCAGCGGGAGGATCCGAGCAGTACTTC.

This rearrangement joins TRBV25-1 to TRBJ1-2; D ambiguous. The V end was cut by 4 bases, the J end by 3 bases, with 18 bases between. Per germline, CDR1 MGHDK and CDR2 SYGVNS. The CDR3 totals 16 residues. CDR3 region: CASSGPRVPDYYGYTF. The CDR3 DNA follows: TGTGCCAGCAGTGGCCCCCGAGTGCCAGACTACTATGGCTACACCTTC.

The DNA for the CDR3 is TGTGCCAGCAGCTCCACTCCACTAGCGGGAGCCTACAATGAGCAGTTCTTC. It translates to CASSSTPLAGAYNEQFF. The J gene is TRBJ2-1, the V gene TRBV11-2, with 11 bases lining up with TRBD2. CDR3 length equals 17 residues. Germline V gene lookup returns CDR1 SGHAT and CDR2 FQNNGV. With V trimmed by 4 bases and J by 2 bases, 7 bases remained unmatched.

This sequence joins TRBV30 and TRBJ1-2, with 9 bases fitting TRBD1. The trim removed 4 bases at V and 4 bases at J, leaving 10 bases unmatched. Germline V gene data show CDR1 as GTSNPN and CDR2 as SVGIG (reference sequence). The CDR3 is made up of 15 amino acids. CDR3 protein: CAWTGVDRGAYGYTF. CDR3 DNA sequence: TGTGCCTGGACCGGTGTGGACAGGGGCGCCTATGGCTACACCTTC.

This clone was seen more than once but under ten times. J is TRBJ1-1 and V is TRBV7-2; D is unclear. Germline V gives CDR1 SGHTA, CDR2 FQGNSA. The CDR3 sequence is 11 residues long. V was trimmed by 4 bases and J by 4 bases, leaving 4 bases between them. This CDR3 reads CASSSGTEAFF. In nucleotides, the CDR3 is TGTGCCAGCAGCTCGGGCACTGAAGCTTTCTTT.

This sequence joins TRBV28 and TRBJ1-5, with 9 bases matching TRBD1. V shed 5 bases, J shed 9 bases, and the junction held 2 bases outside the gene matches. Germline CDR1 and CDR2: MDHEN and SYDVKM. The CDR3 has 12 residues. The CDR3 bases are TGTGCCAGCAGTGGACAGGGGCGGCCCCAGCATTTT. The encoded protein is CASSGQGRPQHF.

This clone was observed a few times. The chain is built from TRBV6-1 and TRBJ1-2; TRBD1 agrees at 7 bases. The germline V gene has CDR1 MNHNS and CDR2 SASEGT. V lost 8 bases to trimming and J lost 4 bases; unmatched junction nucleotides: 7. The CDR3 has 13 residues. This CDR3 reads CASGLDRAYGYTF. For the CDR3, the DNA is TGTGCCAGCGGACTAGACAGGGCCTATGGCTACACCTTC.

There are a few counts of this clone. The chain joins TRBV27 to TRBJ2-6; D gene ambiguous. Trimming cost V 5 bases and J 1 base, with 12 bases left between them. The CDR3 has 16 amino acids. Germline-derived CDR1 and CDR2 are MNHEY and SMNVEV (reference sequence). The CDR3 spells CASSRAIRSGANVLTF. CDR3 in DNA: TGTGCCAGCAGTAGGGCCATAAGGTCTGGGGCCAACGTCCTGACTTTC.

The chain couples TRBV18 to TRBJ1-1, with D unresolved. V dropped 3 bases and J dropped 6 bases, with 11 bases sitting between them. The germline CDR1 and CDR2 sequences are KGHSH and LQKENI. This CDR3 has 13 residues. CDR3 region: CASSPRDNAEAFF. CDR3 nucleotides: TGTGCCAGCTCACCTAGGGATAACGCTGAAGCTTTCTTT.

This clone has more than one count but fewer than ten. The genes are TRBV6-2 or TRBV6-3 and TRBJ2-3; 11 bases agree with TRBD2. J was trimmed by 4 bases and V by 5 bases; bases with no gene match: 5. The CDR3 is 15 amino acids. The germline V gene encodes CDR1 MNHEY and CDR2 SVGEGT. In DNA form, the CDR3 reads TGTGCCAGCAGTACCCTAGCGGGGGGACCAGATACGCAGTATTTT. Protein product: CASSTLAGGPDTQYF.

This clone was observed a few times. The V gene is TRBV12-3 or TRBV12-4, the J gene TRBJ2-7; 8 positions agree with TRBD1. V gave up 6 bases and J gave up 5 bases; unmatched junction bases: 6. CDR3 length equals 13 residues. The CDR3 DNA reads TGTGCCAGCAGAAGGACAGGGATCCACGAGCAGTACTTC. Protein product: CASRRTGIHEQYF.

This clone has a handful of counts. The V call is TRBV6-1, the J call TRBJ2-7; 10 positions match TRBD1. Germline CDR1 and CDR2: MNHNS and SASEGT. The length of the CDR3 is 14 residues. V gave up 5 bases and J gave up 5 bases; unmatched junction bases: 6. The CDR3 DNA reads as TGTGCCAGCAGTCGGACAGGGGGTACCCACGAGCAGTACTTC. It encodes CASSRTGGTHEQYF.

This clone showed up just a few times. The rearrangement links TRBV7-3 to TRBJ1-1; unclear D gene. V shed 2 bases and J shed 4 bases, with 11 bases lying between them. This CDR3 is 14 amino acids long. Germline assignment: CDR1 SGHTA and CDR2 FQGTGA. Here the CDR3 reads CASSLLGGGTEAFF. The DNA for the CDR3 is TGTGCCAGCAGCTTACTCGGTGGCGGCACTGAAGCTTTCTTT.

This clone was detected only a few times. J is TRBJ1-3 and V is TRBV2; D possibly corresponds to TRBD1 (6 bases). Germline V gives CDR1 SNHLY, CDR2 FYNNEI. This CDR3 comprises 14 residues. V was clipped by 6 bases and J by 0 bases, with 9 bases between them. The CDR3, as DNA: TGTGCCAGCAGATACAGGGACTCTGGAAACACCATATATTTT. Translating gives CASRYRDSGNTIYF. The full variable domain, completed using reference TRBV2 and TRBJ1-3, is EPEVTQTPSHQVTQMGQEVILRCVPISNHLYFYWYRQILGQKVEFLVSFYNNEISEKSEIFDDQFSVERPDGSNFTLKIRSTKLEDSAMYFCASRYRDSGNTIYFGEGSWLTVV.

Points on this clone: Its ends do not fully match the called genes, so a read error is possible. CDR3 sequence: CASTLEPTGTYGYTF. The CDR3 DNA reads TGTGCCAGCACTTTAGAACCCACAGGGACCTATGGCTACACCTTC. V usage is TRBV27 and J usage is TRBJ1-2, with D possibly TRBD1 on 6 matching bases. This CDR3 is built from 15 residues. CDR1 MNHEY and CDR2 SMNVEV come from the germline V gene (reference sequence).

The genes are TRBV6-1 and TRBJ2-7; 8 bases match TRBD2. This CDR3 region has 14 residues. Germline V gene data show CDR1 as MNHNS and CDR2 as SASEGT. The V and J ends lost 5 bases and 4 bases, in that order; junction bases with no gene match: 7. CDR3 nucleotides: TGTGCCAGCAGTCCCGGGACTAGGAATTACGAGCAGTACTTC. Its protein product is CASSPGTRNYEQYF.

The chain employs TRBV19 and TRBJ2-3, with no clear D. Deletions cut 9 bases from V and 5 bases from J, with 9 bases between. The V gene's germline CDR1 is LNHDA and CDR2 SQIVND (reference sequence). The CDR3 extends over 11 amino acids. As DNA, the CDR3 is TGTGCCAGCGCCTTCCGAGATACGCAGTATTTT. Residues: CASAFRDTQYF.

The chain employs TRBV11-2 and TRBJ2-1; D is ambiguous. V was clipped by 5 bases and J by 8 bases, with 10 bases between them. This CDR3 is 12 amino acids long. Germline lookup yields CDR1 SGHAT and CDR2 FQNNGV. This CDR3 is CASSTSLDEQFF. The CDR3 DNA reads TGTGCCAGCAGCACATCTCTCGATGAGCAGTTCTTC.